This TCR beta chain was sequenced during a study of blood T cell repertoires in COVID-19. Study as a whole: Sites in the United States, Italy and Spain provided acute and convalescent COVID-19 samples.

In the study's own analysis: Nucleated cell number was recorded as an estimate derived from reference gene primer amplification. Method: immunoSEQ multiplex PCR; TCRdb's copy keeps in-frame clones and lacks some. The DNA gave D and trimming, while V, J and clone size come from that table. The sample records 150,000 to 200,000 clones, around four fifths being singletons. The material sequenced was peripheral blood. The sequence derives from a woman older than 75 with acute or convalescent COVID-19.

The CDR3 spells CAWRKRDIAEQYF. The CDR3 DNA sequence: TGTGCCTGGAGAAAACGGGACATTGCCGAGCAGTACTTC. The V gene is TRBV30, the J gene TRBJ2-7, with TRBD1 as a possible D gene (6 bases). The CDR3 has 13 residues. The V gene lost 3 bases and the J gene lost 6 bases, with 15 bases spanning the gap. CDR1 is GTSNPN, CDR2 SVGIG, per germline (reference sequence).